This section outlines one T cell receptor beta chain sequence together with its context. The germline CDR1 and CDR2 sequences are SGHRS and YFSETQ. The CDR3 totals 16 residues. The ends lost 4 bases at V and 2 bases at J; junction bases unmatched: 9. Patients from Seattle were sampled longitudinally, starting during active infection. The authors' processing: Researchers report that nucleated cell counts were estimated from reference gene primer amplification. Method: immunoSEQ multiplex PCR; TCRdb's copy keeps in-frame clones and lacks some. V and J calls and clone size are as listed in that table; D and trimming were resolved from the DNA. The data show over 85,000 clones, with approximately 85% seen just once and approximately 3% held by the top ten. The data belong to a study of blood T cell repertoires in COVID-19.

The sequenced material came from peripheral blood. This receptor was identified in a woman of 80 years or more with COVID-19, enrolled during active disease. The chain uses TRBV5-1 and TRBJ1-3; 7 bases match TRBD1. The CDR3 region has the DNA TGCGCCAGCAGCAGAGCCGGGACAGAACCTGGAAACACCATATATTTT. It is translated as CASSRAGTEPGNTIYF.